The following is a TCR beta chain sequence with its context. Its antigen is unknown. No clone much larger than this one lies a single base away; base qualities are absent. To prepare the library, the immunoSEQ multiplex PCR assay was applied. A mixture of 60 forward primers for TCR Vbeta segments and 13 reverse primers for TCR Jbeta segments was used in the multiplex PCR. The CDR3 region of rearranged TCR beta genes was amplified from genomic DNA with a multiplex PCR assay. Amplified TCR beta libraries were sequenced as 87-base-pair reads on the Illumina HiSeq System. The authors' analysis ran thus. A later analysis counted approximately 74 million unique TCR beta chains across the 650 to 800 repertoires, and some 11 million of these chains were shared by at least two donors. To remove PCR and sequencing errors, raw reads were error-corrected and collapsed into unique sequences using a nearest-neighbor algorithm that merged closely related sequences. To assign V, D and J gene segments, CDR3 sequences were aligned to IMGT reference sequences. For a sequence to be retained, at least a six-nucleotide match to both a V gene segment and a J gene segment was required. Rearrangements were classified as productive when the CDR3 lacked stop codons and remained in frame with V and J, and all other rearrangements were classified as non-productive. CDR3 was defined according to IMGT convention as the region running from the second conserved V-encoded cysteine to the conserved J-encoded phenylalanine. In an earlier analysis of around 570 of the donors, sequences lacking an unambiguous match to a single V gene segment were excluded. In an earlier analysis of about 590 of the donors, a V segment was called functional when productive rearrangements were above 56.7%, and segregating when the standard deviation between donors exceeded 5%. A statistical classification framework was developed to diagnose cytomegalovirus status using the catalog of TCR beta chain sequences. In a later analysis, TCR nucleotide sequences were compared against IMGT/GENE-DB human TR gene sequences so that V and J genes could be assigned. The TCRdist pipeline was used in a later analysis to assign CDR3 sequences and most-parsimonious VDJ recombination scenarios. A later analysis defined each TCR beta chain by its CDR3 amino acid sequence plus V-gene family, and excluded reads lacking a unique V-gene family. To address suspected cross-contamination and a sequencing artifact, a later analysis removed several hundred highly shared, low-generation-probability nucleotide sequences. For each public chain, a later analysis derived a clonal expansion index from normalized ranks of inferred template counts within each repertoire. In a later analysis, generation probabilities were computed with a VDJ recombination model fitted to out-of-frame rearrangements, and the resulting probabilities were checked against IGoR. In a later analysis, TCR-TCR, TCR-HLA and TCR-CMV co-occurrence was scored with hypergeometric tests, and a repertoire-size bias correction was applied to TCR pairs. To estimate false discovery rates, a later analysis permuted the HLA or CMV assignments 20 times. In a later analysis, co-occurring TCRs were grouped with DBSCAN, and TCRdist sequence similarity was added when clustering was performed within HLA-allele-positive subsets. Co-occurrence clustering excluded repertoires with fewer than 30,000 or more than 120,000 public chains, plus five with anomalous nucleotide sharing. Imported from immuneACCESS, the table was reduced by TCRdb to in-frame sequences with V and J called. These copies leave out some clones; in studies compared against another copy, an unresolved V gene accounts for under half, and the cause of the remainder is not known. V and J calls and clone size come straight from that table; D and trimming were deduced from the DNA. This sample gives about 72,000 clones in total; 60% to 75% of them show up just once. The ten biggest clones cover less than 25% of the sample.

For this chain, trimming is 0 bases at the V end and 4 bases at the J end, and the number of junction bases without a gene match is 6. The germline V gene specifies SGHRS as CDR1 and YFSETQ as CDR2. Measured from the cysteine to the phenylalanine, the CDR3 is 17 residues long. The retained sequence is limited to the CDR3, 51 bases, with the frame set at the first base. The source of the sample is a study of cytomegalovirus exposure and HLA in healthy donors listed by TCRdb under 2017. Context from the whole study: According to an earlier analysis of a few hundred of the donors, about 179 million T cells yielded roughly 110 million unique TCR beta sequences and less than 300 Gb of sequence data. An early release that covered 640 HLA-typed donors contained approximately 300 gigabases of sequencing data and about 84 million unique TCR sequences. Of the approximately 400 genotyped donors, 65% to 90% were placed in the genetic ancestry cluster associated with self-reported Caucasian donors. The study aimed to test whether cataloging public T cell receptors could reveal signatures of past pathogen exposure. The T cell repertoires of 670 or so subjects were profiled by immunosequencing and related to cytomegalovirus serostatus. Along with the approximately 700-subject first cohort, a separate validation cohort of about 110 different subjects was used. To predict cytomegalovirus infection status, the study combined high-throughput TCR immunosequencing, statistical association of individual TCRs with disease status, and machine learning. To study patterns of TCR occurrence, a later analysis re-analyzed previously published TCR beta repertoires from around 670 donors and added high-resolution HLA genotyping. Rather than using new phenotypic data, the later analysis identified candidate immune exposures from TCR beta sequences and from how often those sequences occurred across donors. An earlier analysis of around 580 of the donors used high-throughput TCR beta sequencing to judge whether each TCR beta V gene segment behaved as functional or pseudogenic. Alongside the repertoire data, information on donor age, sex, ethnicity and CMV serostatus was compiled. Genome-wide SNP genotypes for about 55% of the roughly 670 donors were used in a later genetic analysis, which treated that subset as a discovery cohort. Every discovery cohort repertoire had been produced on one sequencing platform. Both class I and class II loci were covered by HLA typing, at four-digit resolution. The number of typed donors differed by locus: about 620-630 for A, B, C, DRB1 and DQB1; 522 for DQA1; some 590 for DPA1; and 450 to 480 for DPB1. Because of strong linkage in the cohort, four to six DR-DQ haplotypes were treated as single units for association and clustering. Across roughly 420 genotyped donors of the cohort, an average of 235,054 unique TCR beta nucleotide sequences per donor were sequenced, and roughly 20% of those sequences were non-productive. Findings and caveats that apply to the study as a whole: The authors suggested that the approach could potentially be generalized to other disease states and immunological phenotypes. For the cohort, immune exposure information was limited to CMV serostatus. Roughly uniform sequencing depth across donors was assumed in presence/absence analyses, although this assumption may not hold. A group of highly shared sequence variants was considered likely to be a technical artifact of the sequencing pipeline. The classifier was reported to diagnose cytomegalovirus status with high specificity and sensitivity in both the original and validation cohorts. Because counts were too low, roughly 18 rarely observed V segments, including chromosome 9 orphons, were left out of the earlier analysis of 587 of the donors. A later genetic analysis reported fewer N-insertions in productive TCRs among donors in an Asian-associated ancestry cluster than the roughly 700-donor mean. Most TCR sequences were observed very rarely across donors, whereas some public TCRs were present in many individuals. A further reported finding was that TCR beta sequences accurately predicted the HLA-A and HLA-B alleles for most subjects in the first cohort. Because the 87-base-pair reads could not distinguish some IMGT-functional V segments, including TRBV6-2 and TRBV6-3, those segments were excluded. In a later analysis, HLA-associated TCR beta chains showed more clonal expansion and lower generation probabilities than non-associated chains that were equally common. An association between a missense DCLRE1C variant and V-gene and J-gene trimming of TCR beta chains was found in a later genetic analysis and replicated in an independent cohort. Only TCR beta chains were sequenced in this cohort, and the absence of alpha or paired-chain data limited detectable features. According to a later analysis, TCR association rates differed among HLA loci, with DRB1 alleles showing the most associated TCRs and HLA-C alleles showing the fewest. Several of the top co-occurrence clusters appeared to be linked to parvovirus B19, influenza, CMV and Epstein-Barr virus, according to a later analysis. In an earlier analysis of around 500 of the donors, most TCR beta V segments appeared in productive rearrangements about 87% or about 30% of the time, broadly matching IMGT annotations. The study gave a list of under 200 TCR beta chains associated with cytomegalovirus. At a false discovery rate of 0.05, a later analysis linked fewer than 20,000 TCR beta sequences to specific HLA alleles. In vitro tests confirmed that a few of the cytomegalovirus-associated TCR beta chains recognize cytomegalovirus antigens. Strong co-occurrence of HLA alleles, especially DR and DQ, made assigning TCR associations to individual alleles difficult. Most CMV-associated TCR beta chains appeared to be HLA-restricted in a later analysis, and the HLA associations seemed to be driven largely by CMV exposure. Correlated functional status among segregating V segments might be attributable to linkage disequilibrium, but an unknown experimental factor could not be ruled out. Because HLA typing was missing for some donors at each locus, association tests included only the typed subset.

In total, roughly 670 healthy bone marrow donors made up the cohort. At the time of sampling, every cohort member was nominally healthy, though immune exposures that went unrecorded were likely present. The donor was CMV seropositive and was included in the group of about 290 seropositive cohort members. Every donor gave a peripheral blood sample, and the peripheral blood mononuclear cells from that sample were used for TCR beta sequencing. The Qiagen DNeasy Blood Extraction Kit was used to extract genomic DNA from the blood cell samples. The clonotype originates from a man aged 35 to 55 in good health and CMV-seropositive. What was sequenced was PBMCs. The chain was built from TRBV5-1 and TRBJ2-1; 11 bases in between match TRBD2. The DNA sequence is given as TGCGCCAGCAGCTTGGTGGCTAGCGGGGGGATATACAATGAGCAGTTCTTC. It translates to CASSLVASGGIYNEQFF.